What follows are 19 T cell receptor beta chains derived from one specimen sequenced in a study of blood T cell repertoires in COVID-19. Clones were sequenced by immunoSEQ multiplex PCR, and TCRdb holds only the in-frame ones, with some missing. The sample carries some 38,000 clones, roughly 90% recorded once. The material sequenced was peripheral blood. Every receptor here comes from a man aged 55 to 70 with active or convalescent COVID-19.

V and J are TRBV7-2 and TRBJ2-5; a weak D match, TRBD2 (6 bases). Germline V CDR1 and CDR2: SGHTA, FQGNSA. Deletions cut 4 bases from V and 3 bases from J, with 15 bases between. The length of the CDR3 is 15 residues. CDR3 bases: TGTGCCAGCAGCTCCATTGGGAGGCCCGAAGAGACCCAGTACTTC. The encoded protein is CASSSIGRPEETQYF.

V is TRBV5-1 and J is TRBJ2-1, with 11 bases fitting TRBD1. Germline CDR1 is SGHRS and CDR2 is YFSETQ. This CDR3 has 16 amino acids. V lost 4 bases, J lost 5 bases, and 8 bases stayed unmatched. This CDR3 is CASSAGQGGYHNEQFF. The CDR3 DNA sequence: TGCGCCAGCAGCGCGGGACAGGGGGGCTACCACAATGAGCAGTTCTTC.

The chain carries TRBV7-6 and TRBJ2-3, with TRBD1 matching 9 bases. This CDR3 has 11 residues. The germline V gene has CDR1 SGHVS and CDR2 FNYEAQ. V was clipped by 4 bases and J by 14 bases; unmatched bases: 4. CDR3 DNA sequence: TGTGCCAGCAGCTCGGTGGACAGGGGGTATTTT. Protein product: CASSSVDRGYF.

The V gene is TRBV7-2, the J gene TRBJ2-3; TRBD2 matches at 12 bases. After removal of 5 bases from V and 2 bases from J, the junction contained 5 bases not matched to a gene. The length of the CDR3 is 16 residues. Germline values: CDR1 SGHTA, CDR2 FQGNSA. The CDR3 coding sequence is TGTGCCAGCAGCCAACGACTAGCGGGAGACACAGATACGCAGTATTTT. Its translation: CASSQRLAGDTDTQYF.

This rearrangement joins TRBV7-8 to TRBJ2-7; D possibly corresponds to TRBD1 (5 bases). Germline-derived CDR1 and CDR2 are SGHVS and FQNEAQ. V gave up 4 bases and J gave up 8 bases, with 21 bases separating them. The length of the CDR3 is 15 residues. This CDR3 is CASSSTAQGIRKQYF. CDR3 sequence (DNA): TGTGCCAGCAGCTCCACGGCGCAGGGTATACGGAAGCAGTACTTC.

V and J are TRBV9 and TRBJ2-1; TRBD2 might be the D (6 bases). CDR1 SGDLS and CDR2 YYNGEE come from the germline V gene. V lost 3 bases to trimming and J lost 3 bases, with 13 bases between them. The CDR3 extends over 15 amino acids. The CDR3 sequence is CASSGRDSDYNEQFF. The DNA for the CDR3 is TGTGCCAGCAGCGGCCGGGACTCCGACTACAATGAGCAGTTCTTC.

This rearrangement joins TRBV5-5 to TRBJ2-5; the D is unclear. There are 13 residues in the CDR3. Germline values: CDR1 SGHKS, CDR2 YYEKEE (reference sequence). Trimming removed 0 bases at V and 1 base at J, with 4 bases between. CDR3 region: CASSLAPQETQYF. For the CDR3, the DNA is TGTGCCAGCAGCTTGGCTCCCCAAGAGACCCAGTACTTC.

The chain has TRBV15 and TRBJ2-6; 9 bases match TRBD2. This CDR3 region has 16 residues. Trimming at V came to 7 bases and at J to 0 bases, leaving 4 bases not matched to a gene. Germline V gives CDR1 LNHNV, CDR2 YYDKDF (reference sequence). The CDR3 spells CATKAGGSSGANVLTF. Written as DNA, the CDR3 is TGTGCCACCAAAGCGGGAGGAAGCTCTGGGGCCAACGTCCTGACTTTC.

V and J are TRBV7-6 and TRBJ2-7; TRBD1 matches at 12 bases. Germline V lookup: CDR1 SGHVS, CDR2 FNYEAQ. The CDR3 is 15 residues long. Trimming at V came to 4 bases and at J to 7 bases, leaving 8 bases not matched to a gene. CDR3 nucleotide sequence: TGTGCCAGCAGCTCCGGGACAGGGGGCCTAGGAGAGCAGTACTTC. Amino acid sequence: CASSSGTGGLGEQYF. The whole variable domain, filled in from reference TRBV7-6 and TRBJ2-7, reads GAGVSQSPRYKVTKRGQDVALRCDPISGHVSLYWYRQALGQGPEFLTYFNYEAQQDKSGLPNDRFSAERPEGSISTLTIQRTEQRDSAMYRCASSSGTGGLGEQYFGPGTRLTVT.

This clone was seen a single time. This sequence joins TRBV19 and TRBJ2-2; D is undetermined. This CDR3 has 11 residues. Trimming stripped 9 bases from V and 8 bases from J, with 10 bases between. In germline, CDR1 is LNHDA, CDR2 SQIVND (reference sequence). CDR3 DNA: TGTGCCAGCAGAACGTCGGGGGAGCTGTTTTTT. Translated: CASRTSGELFF.

The chain carries TRBV7-9 and TRBJ2-3, with a possible D match to TRBD1 (6 bases). Between the trimmed V and J ends, which lost 5 bases and 4 bases, there was a span of 16 bases. The CDR3 extends over 15 amino acids. Germline loops: CDR1 SEHNR, CDR2 FQNEAQ (reference sequence). The CDR3 loop is CASSRQVVRPDTQYF. The DNA for the CDR3 is TGTGCCAGCAGCCGACAGGTCGTGCGGCCAGATACGCAGTATTTT.

This chain links TRBV2 with TRBJ1-2; 8 positions agree with TRBD1. Per germline, CDR1 SNHLY and CDR2 FYNNEI. The V segment lost 6 bases and the J segment 12 bases; nucleotides outside the gene matches: 6. This CDR3 spans 11 amino acids. CDR3 sequence reads: CASSSDREDTF. The CDR3 DNA is TGTGCCAGCAGCTCGGACAGGGAGGACACCTTC.

This clone was recorded once. The genes are TRBV18 and TRBJ2-2; D might be TRBD1 (6 bases). The CDR3 spans 16 residues. Germline V gene sequence: CDR1 KGHSH, CDR2 LQKENI. V was pared by 4 bases and J by 0 bases, with 12 bases between. CDR3 region: CASSRPGTTNTGELFF. The CDR3, as DNA: TGTGCCAGCTCACGCCCCGGGACAACGAACACCGGGGAGCTGTTTTTT.

This chain joins TRBV5-1 and TRBJ1-2; D unclear. CDR1 is SGHRS and CDR2 is YFSETQ in the germline V gene. The CDR3 runs to 16 residues. The V gene lost 0 bases and the J gene lost 3 bases, with 15 bases spanning the gap. CDR3 sequence reads: CASSLGPGRADYGYTF. The CDR3 bases are TGCGCCAGCAGCTTGGGACCCGGGAGGGCAGACTATGGCTACACCTTC.

The J gene is TRBJ2-4, the V gene TRBV7-2; 8 nucleotides match TRBD1. This CDR3 region has 13 residues. The ends lost 3 bases at V and 12 bases at J; junction bases unmatched: 7. Per the germline V gene, CDR1 is SGHTA and CDR2 is FQGNSA. The CDR3 sequence: CASSLGRGLDQYF. The CDR3 DNA sequence: TGTGCCAGCAGCTTGGGCAGGGGGCTTGATCAGTACTTC.

The CDR3 nucleotides read TGCGCCAGCAGCGGTGGAGACCTGAACACTGAAGCTTTCTTT. Protein product: CASSGGDLNTEAFF. V and J are TRBV5-1 and TRBJ1-1; D is ambiguous. Germline V CDR1 and CDR2: SGHRS, YFSETQ. The CDR3 length is 14 residues. The ends were cut back, 4 bases at V and 0 bases at J, with 10 bases in the middle. Supplemented by reference TRBV5-1 and TRBJ1-1, the full variable domain reads KAGVTQTPRYLIKTRGQQVTLSCSPISGHRSVSWYQQTPGQGLQFLFEYFSETQRNKGNFPGRFSGRQFSNSRSEMNVSTLELGDSALYLCASSGGDLNTEAFFGQGTRLTVV.

The chain employs TRBV4-1 and TRBJ1-1; a weak D match, TRBD1 (6 bases). The CDR3 is 13 amino acids. Germline CDR1 reads MGHRA; CDR2 reads YSYEKL. V lost 4 bases, J lost 7 bases, and 13 bases lay in between. The CDR3 region has the DNA TGCGCCAGCAGCCCTAGGACAGAGAATGAAGCTTTCTTT. Translation: CASSPRTENEAFF.

The chain recombines TRBV2 with TRBJ1-2; perhaps TRBD1 as D (5 bases). The CDR3 is 14 residues long. The V end was cut by 6 bases, the J end by 4 bases, with 15 bases between. The germline CDR1 and CDR2 sequences are SNHLY and FYNNEI. The CDR3 reads CASSPGRGFYGYTF. The CDR3 nucleotides read TGTGCCAGCAGCCCGGGGAGGGGCTTCTATGGCTACACCTTC.

The V gene is TRBV28, the J gene TRBJ2-7; a weak D match, TRBD2 (6 bases). V shed 5 bases and J shed 6 bases, with 11 bases lying between them. From germline, CDR1 is MDHEN and CDR2 SYDVKM. The CDR3 extends over 12 amino acids. This CDR3 is CASSPTTSEQYF. CDR3 DNA sequence: TGTGCCAGCAGTCCAACGACTAGCGAGCAGTACTTC.